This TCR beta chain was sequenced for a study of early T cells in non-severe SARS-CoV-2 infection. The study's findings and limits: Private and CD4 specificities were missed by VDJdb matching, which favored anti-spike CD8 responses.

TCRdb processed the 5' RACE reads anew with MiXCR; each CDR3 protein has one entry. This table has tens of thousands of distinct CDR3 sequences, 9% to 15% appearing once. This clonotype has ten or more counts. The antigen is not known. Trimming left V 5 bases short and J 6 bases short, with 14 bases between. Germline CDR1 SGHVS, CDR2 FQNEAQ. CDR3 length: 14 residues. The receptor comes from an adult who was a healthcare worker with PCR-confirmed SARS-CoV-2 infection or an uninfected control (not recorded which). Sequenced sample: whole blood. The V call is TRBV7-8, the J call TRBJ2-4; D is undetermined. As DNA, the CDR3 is TGTGCCAGCAGCCCAGAGACCCACGGAAACATTCAGTACTTC. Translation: CASSPETHGNIQYF.